The 20 T cell receptor beta chains below were found in one sample sequenced in a study of T cells in localized non-small cell lung cancer. Assay: immunoSEQ multiplex PCR; the TCRdb copy retains only in-frame clones and omits some. Here the sample spans tens of thousands of clones, about nine tenths being singletons. The source was peripheral blood, collected before any cancer treatment. All receptors come from a female donor of 60 years or more with stage I squamous cell lung carcinoma.

The chain recombines TRBV28 with TRBJ1-5, with D unclear. The CDR3 contains 13 residues. V lost 6 bases to trimming and J lost 8 bases, with 14 bases between them. CDR1 MDHEN and CDR2 SYDVKM come from the germline V gene. CDR3 in amino acids: CASRSTVVEPQHF. The DNA of the CDR3 is TGTGCCAGCAGGTCCACCGTGGTTGAGCCCCAGCATTTT.

The chain is built from TRBV6-6 and TRBJ2-7; 9 positions match TRBD1. Germline CDR1 MNHNY, CDR2 SVGAGI (reference sequence). CDR3 length: 14 residues. V shed 4 bases, J shed 1 base, and the junction held 2 bases outside the gene matches. This CDR3 is CASSFDRGSYEQYF. The CDR3 bases are TGTGCCAGCAGTTTCGACAGGGGGTCCTACGAGCAGTACTTC.

CDR3 loop: CASRWGASGNNEQFF. DNA for the CDR3: TGTGCCAGCAGATGGGGGGCTAGCGGGAACAATGAGCAGTTCTTC. The rearrangement uses TRBV27 and TRBJ2-1; 9 positions agree with TRBD2. J was trimmed by 5 bases and V by 6 bases; bases with no gene match: 8. CDR1 is MNHEY, CDR2 SMNVEV, per germline (reference sequence). The CDR3 is 15 residues long.

This clone was observed once. The chain joins TRBV5-6 to TRBJ1-5; TRBD1 agrees at 8 bases. Losses at the gene ends were 1 base for V and 4 bases for J; bases not matched to a gene: 4. The germline CDR1 and CDR2 sequences are SGHDT and YYEEEE. The CDR3 contains 15 residues. The CDR3 sequence is CASSLRTGTNQPQHF. As DNA, the CDR3 is TGTGCCAGCAGCTTGAGGACAGGGACTAATCAGCCCCAGCATTTT.

This chain joins TRBV29-1 and TRBJ1-4; weak D call: TRBD1 (6 bases). Per germline, CDR1 SQVTM and CDR2 ANQGSEA. The CDR3 loop spans 13 amino acids. V gave up 5 bases and J gave up 1 base, with 8 bases separating them. CDR3 amino acids: CSVRGGTNEKLFF. CDR3 bases: TGCAGCGTTAGAGGGGGAACTAATGAAAAACTGTTTTTT.

The chain is built from TRBV5-1 and TRBJ1-5; D gene ambiguous. The germline V gene has CDR1 SGHRS and CDR2 YFSETQ. Trimming left V 0 bases short and J 0 bases short, with 10 bases between. This CDR3 comprises 16 residues. Written as DNA, the CDR3 is TGCGCCAGCAGCTTGGGGGCGGTGGATAGCAATCAGCCCCAGCATTTT. Amino acid sequence: CASSLGAVDSNQPQHF.

The chain is built from TRBV4-2 and TRBJ1-4; D gene uncertain. The length of the CDR3 is 13 residues. The V gene's germline CDR1 is LGHNA and CDR2 YNFKEQ. V was pared by 7 bases and J by 7 bases, with 13 bases between. Here the CDR3 reads CASTQPGGEKLFF. As DNA, the CDR3 is TGTGCCAGCACCCAGCCAGGCGGTGAAAAACTGTTTTTT.

J is TRBJ2-5 and V is TRBV4-1; a possible D gene is TRBD1 (6 bases). The CDR3 contains 16 residues. Trimming took 2 bases from V and 1 from J, leaving 14 bases between them. Germline assignment: CDR1 MGHRA and CDR2 YSYEKL. In DNA, the CDR3 is TGCGCCAGCAGCCAACGGTCAGACAGGTTCCAAGAGACCCAGTACTTC. Encoded protein: CASSQRSDRFQETQYF.

CDR3 in amino acids: CASSVDQGQGPETQYF. The CDR3 DNA follows: TGTGCCAGCAGCGTCGACCAAGGACAGGGCCCAGAGACCCAGTACTTC. The chain links TRBV9 to TRBJ2-5; 8 nucleotides match TRBD1. The CDR3 extends over 16 amino acids. J was trimmed by 4 bases and V by 2 bases; bases with no gene match: 10. Looked up from germline, CDR1 is SGDLS and CDR2 is YYNGEE.

This clone was seen more than once but under ten times. This rearrangement joins TRBV11-3 to TRBJ2-3, with D hard to call. V lost 3 bases and J lost 2, with 6 bases in between. Germline-derived CDR1 and CDR2 are SGHNT and YENEEA. The CDR3 has 13 residues. The CDR3 protein is CASSFRVTDTQYF. Here the CDR3 DNA reads TGTGCCAGCAGCTTCCGGGTCACAGATACGCAGTATTTT.

J is TRBJ2-7 and V is TRBV2; 8 positions match TRBD2. V gave up 6 bases and J gave up 5 bases; unmatched junction bases: 9. The CDR3 is 14 residues long. From germline, CDR1 is SNHLY and CDR2 FYNNEI. The CDR3 protein is CASRRGLAVNEQYF. The CDR3 bases are TGTGCCAGCAGACGCGGACTAGCAGTCAACGAGCAGTACTTC.

This clone was recorded only once. V and J are TRBV11-2 and TRBJ2-7, with a possible D match to TRBD2 (5 bases). V was cut by 6 bases and J by 3 bases, with 12 bases left in between. The CDR3 is 13 residues long. The germline gives CDR1 SGHAT, CDR2 FQNNGV. This CDR3 is CASSISDYYEQYF. The CDR3 coding sequence is TGTGCCAGCAGTATAAGCGACTACTACGAGCAGTACTTC.

This clone came up once. The V and J genes are TRBV30 and TRBJ2-7; 7 bases are a match to TRBD2. The CDR3 covers 15 residues. Per germline, CDR1 GTSNPN and CDR2 SVGIG (reference sequence). With 6 bases clipped from V and 0 bases from J, the junction kept 11 bases outside the gene matches. CDR3 region: CACLPRGVSSYEQYF. The DNA for the CDR3 is TGTGCCTGCTTGCCCCGGGGGGTTAGCTCCTACGAGCAGTACTTC.

V is TRBV19 and J is TRBJ1-1; a weak D match, TRBD1 (5 bases). CDR3 length: 13 amino acids. V was pared by 2 bases and J by 9 bases, with 13 bases between. Germline lookup yields CDR1 LNHDA and CDR2 SQIVND (reference sequence). The CDR3: CASSISMDTQAFF. The CDR3 bases are TGTGCCAGTAGTATATCCATGGACACCCAAGCTTTCTTT. The full variable domain, completed using reference TRBV19 and TRBJ1-1, is DGGITQSPKYLFRKEGQNVTLSCEQNLNHDAMYWYRQDPGQGLRLIYYSQIVNDFQKGDIAEGYSVSREKKESFPLTVTSAQKNPTAFYLCASSISMDTQAFFGQGTRLTVV.

The rearrangement links TRBV11-2 to TRBJ2-2; 8 bases fit TRBD2. The V gene's germline CDR1 is SGHAT and CDR2 FQNNGV. This CDR3 is 17 amino acids long. Unmatched junction bases numbered 6, after V lost 1 base and J lost 2 bases. In DNA form, the CDR3 reads TGTGCCAGCAGCTTAGGACGGCTAGCGGGTAACACCGGGGAGCTGTTTTTT. It specifies CASSLGRLAGNTGELFF.

The chain has TRBV5-1 and TRBJ1-2; tentatively, D is TRBD1 (5 bases). V was pared by 4 bases and J by 7 bases, with 14 bases between. The CDR3 is 13 amino acids. Germline CDR1 is SGHRS and CDR2 is YFSETQ. This CDR3 reads CASSAPGVGGYTF. The CDR3 DNA is TGCGCCAGCAGCGCCCCGGGGGTAGGTGGCTACACCTTC.

A few counts support this clone. The chain employs TRBV4-1 and TRBJ2-3, with D unresolved. CDR3 length: 13 residues. The ends were cut back, 7 bases at V and 2 bases at J, with 10 bases in the middle. Germline CDR1 MGHRA, CDR2 YSYEKL. For the CDR3, the DNA is TGCGCCAGCATGGATCTGTACACAGATACGCAGTATTTT. It is translated as CASMDLYTDTQYF.

The chain is built from TRBV6-4 and TRBJ2-7; 15 bases line up with TRBD2. The CDR3 sequence is 14 residues long. The germline gives CDR1 MRHNA, CDR2 SNTAGT. The V segment lost 6 bases and the J segment 4 bases; nucleotides outside the gene matches: 1. This CDR3 reads CASRGLAGGYEQYF. Written as DNA, the CDR3 is TGTGCCAGCAGGGGACTAGCGGGAGGTTACGAGCAGTACTTC.

This clone was counted a single time. CDR3: CASRGLVGGDNEKLFF. The CDR3 coding sequence is TGCGCCAGCAGAGGTTTAGTGGGCGGTGATAATGAAAAACTGTTTTTT. This chain links TRBV4-3 with TRBJ1-4; D remains ambiguous. There are 16 residues in the CDR3. In germline, CDR1 is LGHNA, CDR2 YSLEER. Between the trimmed V and J ends, which lost 6 bases and 4 bases, there was a span of 18 bases.

This chain connects TRBV25-1 to TRBJ2-7, with no clear D. The germline V gene has CDR1 MGHDK and CDR2 SYGVNS. This CDR3 has 14 residues. V was cut by 2 bases and J by 1 base, with 9 bases left in between. The CDR3 here is CASSEKTWSYEQYF. DNA for the CDR3: TGTGCCAGCAGTGAAAAAACGTGGTCCTACGAGCAGTACTTC.